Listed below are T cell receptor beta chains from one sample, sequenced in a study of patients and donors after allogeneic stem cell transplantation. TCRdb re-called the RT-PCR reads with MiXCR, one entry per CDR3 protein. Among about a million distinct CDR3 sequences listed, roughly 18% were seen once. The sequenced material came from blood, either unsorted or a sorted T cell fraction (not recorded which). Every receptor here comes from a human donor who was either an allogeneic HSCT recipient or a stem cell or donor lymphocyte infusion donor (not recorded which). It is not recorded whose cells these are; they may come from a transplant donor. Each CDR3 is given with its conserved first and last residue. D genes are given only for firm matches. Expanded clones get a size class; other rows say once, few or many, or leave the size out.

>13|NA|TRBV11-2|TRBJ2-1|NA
TGTGCCAGCAGCTTGAGACTAGTGGATGAGCAGTTCTTC
CASSLRLVDEQFF
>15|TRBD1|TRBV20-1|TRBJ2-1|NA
TGCAGTGCTACTGGTGGGACAGGGAAAGACAATGAGCAGTTCTTC
CSATGGTGKDNEQFF
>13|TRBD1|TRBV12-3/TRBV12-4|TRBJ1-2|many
TGTGCCAGCAGCCGGGACAGGGACTATGGCTACACCTTC
CASSRDRDYGYTF
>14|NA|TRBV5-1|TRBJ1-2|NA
TGCGCCAGCAGCTCCAGAGGGGATCACTATGGCTACACCTTC
CASSSRGDHYGYTF
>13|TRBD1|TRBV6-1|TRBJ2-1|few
TGTGCCAGCAGTACGGGGACAGGGTTTGAGCAGTTCTTC
CASSTGTGFEQFF
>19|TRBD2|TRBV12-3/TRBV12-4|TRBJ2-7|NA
TGTGCCAGCAGTCGTAGGCGACCCCCGGGACTAGCGGGAACCTACGAGCAGTACTTC
CASSRRRPPGLAGTYEQYF
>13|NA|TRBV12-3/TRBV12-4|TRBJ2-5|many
TGTGCCAGCAGTTTTTGGGACCAAGAGACCCAGTACTTC
CASSFWDQETQYF
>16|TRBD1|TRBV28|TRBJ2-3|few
TGTGCCAGCACGTCCCACCACCGGGACAGGGGTAATACGCAGTATTTT
CASTSHHRDRGNTQYF
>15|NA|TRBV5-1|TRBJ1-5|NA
TGCGCCAGCAGCTTGGATGACACGAGCAATCAGCCCCAGCATTTT
CASSLDDTSNQPQHF
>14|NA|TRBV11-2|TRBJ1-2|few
TGTGCCAGCAGCCCTACCGCCGGGACCGCGGGCTACACCTTC
CASSPTAGTAGYTF
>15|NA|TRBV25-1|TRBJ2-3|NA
TGTGCCAGCAGCAAGGACGTTCCTAGCACAGATACGCAGTATTTT
CASSKDVPSTDTQYF
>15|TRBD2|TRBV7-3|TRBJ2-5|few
TGTGCCAGCAGCTTTGGGGGGGACCGGGGGGAGACCCAGTACTTC
CASSFGGDRGETQYF
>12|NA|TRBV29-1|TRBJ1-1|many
TGCAGCGTTGTTACGGGGAACACTGAAGCTTTCTTT
CSVVTGNTEAFF
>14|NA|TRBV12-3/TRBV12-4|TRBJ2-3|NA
TGTGCCAGCAGCCCGTCCTGGCCCCGGGATACGCAGTATTTT
CASSPSWPRDTQYF
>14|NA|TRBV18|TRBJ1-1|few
TGTGCCAGCTCACCCAAACGGGGGAACACTGAAGCTTTCTTT
CASSPKRGNTEAFF
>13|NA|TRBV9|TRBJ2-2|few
TGTGCCAGCAGCGTAGTGGATGCCGGGGAGCTGTTTTTT
CASSVVDAGELFF
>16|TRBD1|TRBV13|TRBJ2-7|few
TGTGCCAGCAGCTCTACAGGACAGGGACCCTCCTACGAGCAGTACTTC
CASSSTGQGPSYEQYF
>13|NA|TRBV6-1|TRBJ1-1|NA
TGTGCCAGCAGACCCACCGTGAACACTGAAGCTTTCTTT
CASRPTVNTEAFF
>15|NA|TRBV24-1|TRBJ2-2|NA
TGTGCCACCAGTGATTCTGGCCGAGCAATTGGGGAGCTGTTTTTT
CATSDSGRAIGELFF
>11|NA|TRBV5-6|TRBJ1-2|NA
TGTGCCAGCAGCTACGTGAGTGGCTACACCTTC
CASSYVSGYTF
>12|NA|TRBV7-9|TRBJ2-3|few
TGTGCCAGCAGCCCCCGCCAGGATACGCAGTATTTT
CASSPRQDTQYF
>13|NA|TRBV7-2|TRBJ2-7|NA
TGTGCCAGCAGCTTGGAACTCCAATACGAGCAGTACTTC
CASSLELQYEQYF
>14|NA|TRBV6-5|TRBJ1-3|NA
TGTGCCAGCAGTTACTCGTCTCGGGCGGACACCATATATTTT
CASSYSSRADTIYF
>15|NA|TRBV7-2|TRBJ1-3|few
TGTGCCAGCAGCTCATACAGCGTTTCAGGAAACACCATATATTTT
CASSSYSVSGNTIYF
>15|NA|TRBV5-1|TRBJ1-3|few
TGCGCCAGCAGCTCCGGGCCCCCCTCTGGAAACACCATATATTTT
CASSSGPPSGNTIYF
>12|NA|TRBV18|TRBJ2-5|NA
TGTGCCAGCTCACGTTTTTTAGAGACCCAGTACTTC
CASSRFLETQYF
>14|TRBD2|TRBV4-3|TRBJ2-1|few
TGCGCCAGCAGCCAAGGGGCGGGGGACAATGAGCAGTTCTTC
CASSQGAGDNEQFF
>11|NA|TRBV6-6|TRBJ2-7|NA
TGTGCCAGCAGGAATCTCTACGAGCAGTACTTC
CASRNLYEQYF
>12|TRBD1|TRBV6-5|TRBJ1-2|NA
TGTGCCAGCAGCTCCGGACAGGGGAGCTACACCTTC
CASSSGQGSYTF
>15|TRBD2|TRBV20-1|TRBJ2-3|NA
TGCAGTGCGCGCGGGGGAAGCGGGCTCACAGATACGCAGTATTTT
CSARGGSGLTDTQYF
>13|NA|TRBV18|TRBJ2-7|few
TGTGCCAGCTCACCACGGTCAGGGACCGAGCAGTACTTC
CASSPRSGTEQYF
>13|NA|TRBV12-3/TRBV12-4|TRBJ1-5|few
TGTGCCAGCAACACGAGGGGGAATCAGCCCCAGCATTTT
CASNTRGNQPQHF
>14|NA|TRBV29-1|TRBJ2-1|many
TGCAGCGTGAGGCGTACGACTAGTATGAATGAGCAGTTCTTC
CSVRRTTSMNEQFF
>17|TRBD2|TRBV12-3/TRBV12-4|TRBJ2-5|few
TGTGCCAGCCTCAGTGGCCTACTAGCGGGAGGGTTGGAGACCCAGTACTTC
CASLSGLLAGGLETQYF
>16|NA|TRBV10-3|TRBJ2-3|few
TGTGCCATCAGTGATCGGGCGGGGTCTCGCACGAATACGCAGTATTTT
CAISDRAGSRTNTQYF
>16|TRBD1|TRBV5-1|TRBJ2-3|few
TGCGCCAGCAGCTTGGGTGCCGTAGGGGGCGCAGATACGCAGTATTTT
CASSLGAVGGADTQYF
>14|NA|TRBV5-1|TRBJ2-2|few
TGCGCCAGCGGCCTAGCGCTCAACACCGGGGAGCTGTTTTTT
CASGLALNTGELFF
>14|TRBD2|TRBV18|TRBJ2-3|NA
TGTGCCAGCTCAAGAGGCGGGGGGTCAAATACGCAGTATTTT
CASSRGGGSNTQYF
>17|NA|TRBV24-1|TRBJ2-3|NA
TGTGCCACCAGTGATTTGGACCTATACACTAGCACAGATACGCAGTATTTT
CATSDLDLYTSTDTQYF
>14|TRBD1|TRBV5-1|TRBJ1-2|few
TGCGCCAGCAGCCCGGTCGACAGGGGGCTTGGCTACACCTTC
CASSPVDRGLGYTF
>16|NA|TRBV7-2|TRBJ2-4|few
TGTGCCAGCAGCTCCAGTCTAGGGCTAGCCAAAAACATTCAGTACTTC
CASSSSLGLAKNIQYF
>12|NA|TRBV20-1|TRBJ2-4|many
TGCAGTGCTAGAGAGGCGAAAAACATTCAGTACTTC
CSAREAKNIQYF
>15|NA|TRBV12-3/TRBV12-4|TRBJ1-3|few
TGTGCCAGCAGTTTTCCGGGGGCAGTTGGAAACACCATATATTTT
CASSFPGAVGNTIYF
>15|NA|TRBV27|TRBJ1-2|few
TGTGCCAGCAGTTACGCCCCGGAGGGGAACTATGGCTACACCTTC
CASSYAPEGNYGYTF
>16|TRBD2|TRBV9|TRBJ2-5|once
TGTGCCAGCAGCGTAGGTGGACTAGCGAAACAAGAGACCCAGTACTTC
CASSVGGLAKQETQYF
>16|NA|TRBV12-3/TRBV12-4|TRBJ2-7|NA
TGTGCCAGCAGTGATAGTTCGGGCGGGGACCCCTACGAGCAGTACTTC
CASSDSSGGDPYEQYF
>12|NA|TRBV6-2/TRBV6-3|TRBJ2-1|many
TGTGCCAGCAGTTACGTGCCATATGAGCAGTTCTTC
CASSYVPYEQFF
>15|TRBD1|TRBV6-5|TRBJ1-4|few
TGTGCCAGCAGTTATCCAGGGGGCTTGGGTGAAAAACTGTTTTTT
CASSYPGGLGEKLFF
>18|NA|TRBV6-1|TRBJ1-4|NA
TGTGCCAGCAGCCCAAAGCCAGCCTCTGGAAATAATAATGAAAAACTGTTTTTT
CASSPKPASGNNNEKLFF
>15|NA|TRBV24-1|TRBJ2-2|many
TGTGCCACCAGTGATTTGGACGCTAGCACCGGGGAGCTGTTTTTT
CATSDLDASTGELFF
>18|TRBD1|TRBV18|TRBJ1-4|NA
TGTGCCAGCTCACCGCCCGGGACAGGACCCACCACTAATGAAAAACTGTTTTTT
CASSPPGTGPTTNEKLFF
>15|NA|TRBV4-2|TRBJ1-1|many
TGTGCCAGCAGCCAAGATAGCCAGGGGCGCACTGAAGCTTTCTTT
CASSQDSQGRTEAFF
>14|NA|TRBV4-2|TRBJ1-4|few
TGTGCCAGCAGCCAAGAGAGGGGCCCGACCCGATCGTTTTTT
CASSQERGPTRSFF
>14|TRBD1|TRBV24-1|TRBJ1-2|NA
TGTGCCACCAGTGATTCAACAGGGGGGTATGGCTACACCTTC
CATSDSTGGYGYTF
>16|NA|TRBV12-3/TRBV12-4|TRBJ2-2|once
TGTGCCAGCAGTGTAACTAGTCCGGCTAACACCGGGGAGCTGTTTTTT
CASSVTSPANTGELFF
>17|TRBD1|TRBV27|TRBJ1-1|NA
TGTGCCAGCAGTTTCCGGGACAGGGCCCTTCGGAACACTGAAGCTTTCTTT
CASSFRDRALRNTEAFF
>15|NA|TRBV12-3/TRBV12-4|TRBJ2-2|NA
TGTGCCAGCAGTTTTAATAGACAGATTTCTGGGGAGCTGTTTTTT
CASSFNRQISGELFF
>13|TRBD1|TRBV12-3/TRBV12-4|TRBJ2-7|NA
TGTGCCAGCAGCTACGACAGGGTTTTGAGTCAGTACTTC
CASSYDRVLSQYF
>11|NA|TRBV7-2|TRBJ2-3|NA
TGTGCCAGCAGCTGGAGGGATACGCAGTATTTT
CASSWRDTQYF